These 22 T cell receptor beta chains were sequenced from one sample in a study of cytomegalovirus exposure and HLA in healthy donors. In the PCR, 60 Vbeta and 13 Jbeta primers were used. The method was immunoSEQ multiplex PCR; TCRdb's version includes in-frame clones alone and lacks a portion of them. Among roughly 160,000 clones listed, about four fifths were seen once. The sample was PBMCs. These receptors all come from a woman aged 45-65 years in good health and CMV-seropositive.

The chain carries TRBV14 and TRBJ1-6, with D unclear. Germline CDR1 and CDR2: SGHDN and FVKESK. V lost 2 bases and J 6 bases, leaving 17 bases between the germline ends. The CDR3 spans 17 residues. This chain's CDR3 is CASSQLGVGSGNSPLHF. The CDR3 nucleotides read TGTGCCAGCAGCCAACTCGGCGTCGGTAGCGGTAATTCACCCCTCCACTTT.

V usage is TRBV7-3 and J usage is TRBJ2-3; 8 bases fit TRBD2. V shed 8 bases, J shed 7 bases, and the junction held 17 bases outside the gene matches. CDR3 length equals 16 residues. The germline gives CDR1 SGHTA, CDR2 FQGTGA. In nucleotides, the CDR3 is TGTGCCAGCTCACCGGGACTAGAAGCTAGCTCTTATACGCAGTATTTT. Residues: CASSPGLEASSYTQYF.

A few counts support this clone. The chain recombines TRBV19 with TRBJ2-5; tentative D call: TRBD1 (7 bases). Trimming took off 3 bases at V and 5 bases at J, with 16 bases between the two ends. The CDR3 length is 15 residues. Germline CDR1 is LNHDA and CDR2 is SQIVND (reference sequence). CDR3 nucleotides: TGTGCCAGTAGTATTGGGCTCGCAGGGGGGGAGACCCAGTACTTC. It codes for CASSIGLAGGETQYF.

V and J are TRBV7-6 and TRBJ2-5, with TRBD1 matching over 10 bases. The germline V gene has CDR1 SGHVS and CDR2 FNYEAQ. The CDR3 loop spans 14 amino acids. Trimming cost V 6 bases and J 5 bases; bases outside gene matches: 6. This CDR3 reads CASRQSGQGETQYF. CDR3 nucleotide sequence: TGTGCCAGCAGACAATCGGGACAGGGGGAGACCCAGTACTTC. Together with reference TRBV7-6 and TRBJ2-5, the CDR3 gives the full variable domain: GAGVSQSPRYKVTKRGQDVALRCDPISGHVSLYWYRQALGQGPEFLTYFNYEAQQDKSGLPNDRFSAERPEGSISTLTIQRTEQRDSAMYRCASRQSGQGETQYFGPGTRLLVL.

The chain has TRBV7-2 and TRBJ1-1; 8 bases align to TRBD1. V shed 5 bases, J shed 1 base, and the junction held 3 bases outside the gene matches. The CDR3 sequence is 14 residues long. Germline V lookup: CDR1 SGHTA, CDR2 FQGNSA. The CDR3 region is CASSRGTGNTEAFF. In DNA, the CDR3 is TGTGCCAGCAGCCGGGGGACAGGGAACACTGAAGCTTTCTTT.

This clone was observed a handful of times. The V and J genes are TRBV7-3 and TRBJ2-5; the match to TRBD2 covers 9 bases. Trimming removed 4 bases from V and 5 bases from J; junction bases left unmatched: 2. CDR1 is SGHTA, CDR2 FQGTGA, per germline. This CDR3 spans 13 amino acids. CDR3 loop: CASSSSGAETQYF. DNA of the CDR3: TGTGCCAGCAGCTCTAGCGGGGCGGAGACCCAGTACTTC.

The gene calls are TRBV5-5 and TRBJ2-1; D is uncertain. Germline lookup yields CDR1 SGHKS and CDR2 YYEKEE (reference sequence). Trimming removed 1 base at V and 2 bases at J, with 19 bases between. This CDR3 region has 18 residues. As DNA, the CDR3 is TGTGCCAGCAGCTTGCCGACCCCTGCTAGTTTTGCCTACAATGAGCAGTTCTTC. Translation gives CASSLPTPASFAYNEQFF.

As regards this clone: Germline is not matched at one junction end, which may reflect a read error. The chain has TRBV7-9 and TRBJ1-4; the D gene is possibly TRBD1 (5 bases). CDR3 length: 15 amino acids. Germline lookup yields CDR1 SEHNR and CDR2 FQNEAQ (reference sequence). CDR3 sequence: CSSSRERYKNEKLFF. CDR3 nucleotides: TGTTCCAGCAGCAGGGAGAGGTACAAGAATGAAAAACTGTTTTTT.

V and J are TRBV5-1 and TRBJ1-3, with D possibly being TRBD1 (6 bases). V lost 4 bases and J 2 bases, leaving 22 bases between the germline ends. In germline, CDR1 is SGHRS, CDR2 YFSETQ. This CDR3 comprises 18 residues. The CDR3 reads CASSAIGSGAIAGNTIYF. The CDR3, as DNA: TGCGCCAGCAGCGCCATCGGTTCAGGGGCTATCGCTGGAAACACCATATATTTT.

J is TRBJ2-1 and V is TRBV6-1; 8 nucleotides align to TRBD2. CDR1 is MNHNS and CDR2 is SASEGT in the germline V gene. V trimming: 2 bases; J trimming: 8 bases; junction bases outside the gene matches: 8. There are 15 residues in the CDR3. CDR3 nucleotide sequence: TGTGCCAGCAGTGAATTTGGGACTAGAGAGGATGAGCAGTTCTTC. This sequence encodes CASSEFGTREDEQFF.

This chain connects TRBV7-3 to TRBJ2-5, with 8 bases aligning to TRBD2. The CDR3 has 15 amino acids. Looked up from germline, CDR1 is SGHTA and CDR2 is FQGTGA. The ends lost 2 bases at V and 2 bases at J; junction bases unmatched: 4. The CDR3 is CASSLAGGTQETQYF. As DNA, the CDR3 is TGTGCCAGCAGCTTAGCGGGAGGTACTCAAGAGACCCAGTACTTC. The full variable domain, completed using reference TRBV7-3 and TRBJ2-5, is GAGVSQTPSNKVTEKGKYVELRCDPISGHTALYWYRQSLGQGPEFLIYFQGTGAADDSGLPNDRFFAVRPEGSVSTLKIQRTERGDSAVYLCASSLAGGTQETQYFGPGTRLLVL.

This clone was seen more than once but under ten times. This rearrangement joins TRBV2 to TRBJ2-7; D is possibly TRBD1 (5 bases). V dropped 6 bases and J dropped 2 bases, with 8 bases sitting between them. CDR3 size: 12 residues. Germline V gene lookup returns CDR1 SNHLY and CDR2 FYNNEI. The CDR3 DNA reads as TGTGCCAGCAGAGGGGCGCCCTACGAGCAGTACTTC. Its translation: CASRGAPYEQYF.

Turning to this clone: The same CDR3 arises from other DNA sequences in this sample as well. The chain has TRBV7-8 and TRBJ2-7; D call uncertain. The ends were cut back, 5 bases at V and 2 bases at J, with 19 bases in the middle. The germline V gene has CDR1 SGHVS and CDR2 FQNEAQ. This CDR3 spans 16 amino acids. This CDR3 reads CASSPLVAGLPYEQYF. The CDR3 region has the DNA TGTGCCAGCAGCCCATTAGTTGCAGGATTGCCCTACGAGCAGTACTTC.

This chain links TRBV5-1 with TRBJ2-7; 7 nucleotides agree with TRBD2. Germline CDR1 reads SGHRS; CDR2 reads YFSETQ. This CDR3 spans 15 amino acids. V lost 1 base and J lost 3; bases outside the gene matches: 7. The CDR3 nucleotides are TGCGCCAGCAGCTTGAGCGGGGATGTCAACTACGAGCAGTACTTC. Its protein product is CASSLSGDVNYEQYF.

The sample holds a few counts of this clone. The V and J genes are TRBV30 and TRBJ2-1; TRBD1 is a possible D gene (6 bases). Trimming left V 2 bases short and J 2 bases short, with 16 bases between. Germline CDR1 reads GTSNPN; CDR2 reads SVGIG (reference sequence). The CDR3 covers 16 residues. The DNA of the CDR3 is TGTGCCTGGAGTACCCCAGACAGGTGGGCCTACAATGAGCAGTTCTTC. The encoded protein is CAWSTPDRWAYNEQFF. The complete variable domain, with remaining parts taken from reference TRBV30 and TRBJ2-1, reads SQTIHQWPATLVQPVGSPLSLECTVEGTSNPNLYWYRQAAGRGLQLLFYSVGIGQISSEVPQNLSASRPQDRQFILSSKKLLLSDSGFYLCAWSTPDRWAYNEQFFGPGTRLTVL.

This clone came up a few times. V is TRBV7-9 and J is TRBJ1-2; possible D gene TRBD1, 6 bases. V lost 6 bases and J 2 bases, leaving 22 bases between the germline ends. CDR1 is SEHNR and CDR2 is FQNEAQ in the germline V gene (reference sequence). The CDR3 sequence is 17 residues long. The CDR3 DNA reads as TGTGCCAGCAGACAGCTTTCCCTGACAGGCGAGAACTATGGCTACACCTTC. Protein sequence: CASRQLSLTGENYGYTF.

This chain links TRBV10-1 with TRBJ1-1; D remains ambiguous. V lost 3 bases and J lost 0, with 8 bases in between. Germline V CDR1 and CDR2: WNHNN, SYGVQD (reference sequence). The CDR3 is 14 residues long. The CDR3 sequence: CASSDTTMNTEAFF. DNA for the CDR3: TGCGCCAGCAGTGATACAACGATGAACACTGAAGCTTTCTTT.

This clone was seen only once. The rearrangement uses TRBV7-2 and TRBJ1-5; D gene ambiguous. CDR1 and CDR2 (germline): SGHTA, FQGNSA. The V and J ends lost 1 base and 4 bases respectively, with 11 bases between them. The CDR3 is 15 amino acids. CDR3 bases: TGTGCCAGCAGCTTAGATACGGGGATAAATCAGCCCCAGCATTTT. Encoded protein: CASSLDTGINQPQHF. The variable domain in full, with the rest retrieved from reference TRBV7-2 and TRBJ1-5, is GAGVSQSPSNKVTEKGKDVELRCDPISGHTALYWYRQSLGQGLEFLIYFQGNSAPDKSGLPSDRFSAERTGGSVSTLTIQRTQQEDSAVYLCASSLDTGINQPQHFGDGTRLSIL.

The genes are TRBV6-1 and TRBJ1-2; D uncertain. The length of the CDR3 is 12 residues. V lost 6 bases, J lost 4 bases, and 9 bases lay in between. Germline CDR1 reads MNHNS; CDR2 reads SASEGT. The CDR3 protein is CASRSLSYGYTF. In nucleotides, the CDR3 is TGTGCCAGCAGGAGTCTATCCTATGGCTACACCTTC.

This chain joins TRBV28 and TRBJ2-7; a possible D gene is TRBD2 (5 bases). The CDR3 covers 13 residues. V lost 6 bases and J 3 bases, leaving 12 bases between the germline ends. CDR1 and CDR2 (germline): MDHEN, SYDVKM. CDR3 coding DNA: TGTGCCAGCAGGACTACCCTCCGCTACGAGCAGTACTTC. This gives the protein CASRTTLRYEQYF.

The chain is built from TRBV5-4 and TRBJ2-5; the D is unclear. The CDR3 contains 12 residues. CDR1 is SGHNT and CDR2 is YYREEE in the germline V gene (reference sequence). V was trimmed by 4 bases and J by 5 bases, leaving 9 bases between them. The CDR3 DNA reads TGTGCCAGCAGCCCCTATGCGGAGACCCAGTACTTC. It specifies CASSPYAETQYF.

This clone was seen a few times. The chain couples TRBV5-4 to TRBJ1-4; TRBD1 matches at 7 bases. V lost 4 bases to trimming and J lost 7 bases; unmatched junction nucleotides: 4. This CDR3 region has 13 residues. Germline CDR1 reads SGHNT; CDR2 reads YYREEE (reference sequence). In DNA form, the CDR3 reads TGTGCCAGCAGCGGGGGGACAGCTGAAAAACTGTTTTTT. It codes for CASSGGTAEKLFF. The entire variable domain, with the rest obtained from reference TRBV5-4 and TRBJ1-4, is as follows: ETGVTQSPTHLIKTRGQQVTLRCSSQSGHNTVSWYQQALGQGPQFIFQYYREEENGRGNFPPRFSGLQFPNYSSELNVNALELDDSALYLCASSGGTAEKLFFGSGTQLSVL.